A selection of T cell receptor beta chains follows, all from one sample in a study of cytomegalovirus exposure and HLA in healthy donors. Assay used: immunoSEQ multiplex PCR; TCRdb lists only in-frame clones, some missing. The sample features 80,000 or so clones, with 12% to 15% in its top ten. Sequencing was performed on PBMCs. The receptor source for this set is a man aged 45-65 years in good health and CMV-seropositive. CDR3s include the opening cysteine and the closing phenylalanine or tryptophan. A D gene is named only where the DNA matches it firmly.

V	D	J	DNA	CDR3
TRBV28	NA	TRBJ2-6	TGTGCCAGCAGACCCCAAACCGGGACACGGGAGGTGAGGGCCAACGTCCTGACTTTC	CASRPQTGTREVRANVLTF
TRBV7-9	NA	TRBJ1-2	TGTGCCAGCAGCTTTCAGGGGAGTAAAGGCTATGGCTACACCTTC	CASSFQGSKGYGYTF
TRBV5-1	NA	TRBJ2-5	TGCGCCAGCAGCTTCTTGGGGGCGGAGGAGACCCAGTACTTC	CASSFLGAEETQYF
TRBV5-4	TRBD2	TRBJ2-7	TGTGCCAGCAGCTTGGAACTAGCGCACTACGAGCAGTACTTC	CASSLELAHYEQYF
TRBV11-2	NA	TRBJ1-1	TGTGCCAGCAGCTTCTCAGGGTTAAGTAACACTGAAGCTTTCTTT	CASSFSGLSNTEAFF
TRBV5-6	NA	TRBJ1-2	TGTGCCAGCAGCTCTCCCAGGGCAAGCTATGGCTACACCTTC	CASSSPRASYGYTF
TRBV19	NA	TRBJ1-5	TGTGCCAGTACCCTTTTGCGGGGTGGCAATCAGCCCCAGCATTTT	CASTLLRGGNQPQHF
TRBV6-5	TRBD1	TRBJ1-1	TGTGCCAGCAGTTGGACAGGGGAGGACACTGAAGCTTTCTTT	CASSWTGEDTEAFF
TRBV1	NA	TRBJ2-1	TGCACCAGCAGCCACCCGGGACTAGCGGGGGCCTTCAATGAGCAGTTCTTC	CTSSHPGLAGAFNEQFF
TRBV27	NA	TRBJ1-2	TGTGCCAGCAGTTTATCGGGGGGGAGCTATGGCTACACCTTC	CASSLSGGSYGYTF
TRBV25-1	TRBD1	TRBJ1-3	TGTGCCAGCAGTGACGACAGGGGGGACTCTGGAAACACCATATATTTT	CASSDDRGDSGNTIYF
TRBV4-2	NA	TRBJ2-3	TGTGCCAGCAGCCAAGAGTGGGCGCTCACAGATACGCAGTATTTT	CASSQEWALTDTQYF
TRBV7-2	TRBD1	TRBJ1-2	TGTGCCAGCAGCTTAGGACAGGGCTATGGCTACACCTTC	CASSLGQGYGYTF
TRBV11-2	TRBD2	TRBJ2-1	TGTGCCAGCAGCTCGTCTAGCGGGGCCTACAATGAGCAGTTCTTC	CASSSSSGAYNEQFF
TRBV27	NA	TRBJ1-2	TGTGCCAGCAGTCCCAACGGGGGATGGAGGAACCGATACACCTTC	CASSPNGGWRNRYTF
TRBV7-6	NA	TRBJ1-4	TGTGCCAGCAGCTTAGTAGGGGGTTCCGCAACTAATGAAAAACTGTTTTTT	CASSLVGGSATNEKLFF
TRBV19	NA	TRBJ1-2	TGTGCCAGTATTGCCCAGGGCTATGGCTACACCTTC	CASIAQGYGYTF
TRBV9	NA	TRBJ1-1	TGTGCCAGCAGCTTACCACAGGGATCGAACACTGAAGCTTTCTTT	CASSLPQGSNTEAFF
TRBV4-1	NA	TRBJ1-5	TGCGCCAGCAGCCAAGATGGGGCAGGGGACCAGCCCCAGCATTTT	CASSQDGAGDQPQHF
TRBV6-1	NA	TRBJ2-7	TGTGCCAGCAGTCCCAGAAACGAGCAGTACTTC	CASSPRNEQYF
TRBV5-1	NA	TRBJ2-5	TGCGCCAGCAGCTTGGAGGGCGGGACCTACCAGGAGACCCAGTACTTC	CASSLEGGTYQETQYF
TRBV5-1	NA	TRBJ2-1	TGCGCCAGCAGCTCCGGGGGTCCCTACAATGAGCAGTTCTTC	CASSSGGPYNEQFF
TRBV7-2	NA	TRBJ1-2	TGTGCCAGCAGCTGGACCGGGACAAACTATGGCTACACCTTC	CASSWTGTNYGYTF
TRBV6-6	NA	TRBJ1-1	TGTGCCAGCAGTTACAAGGCAGGGGCTGAAGCTTTCTTT	CASSYKAGAEAFF